One and the same sample provided the 10 T cell receptor beta chains below, sequenced in a study of T-cell memory formation after mild COVID-19. TCRdb re-called the 5' RACE reads with MiXCR, one entry per CDR3 protein. The table has roughly 130,000 distinct CDR3 sequences, 5% to 6.5% seen once. Sequencing input: PBMCs or a T cell subset sorted from them (not recorded which). Receptors were obtained from an adult woman who had mild COVID-19 (a few samples of this study predate the infection). Cell type and time point are not known.

V is TRBV4-1 and J is TRBJ1-1; a weak D match, TRBD1 (6 bases). The V end lost 3 bases, the J end lost 4 bases, and 15 bases lay between the germline ends. CDR1 and CDR2 from the germline V gene are MGHRA and YSYEKL. This CDR3 contains 15 residues. CDR3 nucleotides: TGCGCCAGCAGCCAGGATGATCCAGGGGCCACTGAAGCTTTCTTT. Its protein is CASSQDDPGATEAFF.

The rearrangement links TRBV7-2 to TRBJ1-2, with a weak D call TRBD1 (6 bases). This CDR3 is built from 14 residues. The V and J ends lost 1 base and 6 bases respectively, with 12 bases between them. Germline V gene data show CDR1 as SGHTA and CDR2 as FQGNSA. The CDR3 sequence is CASSLGPGADGYTF. The CDR3 bases are TGTGCCAGCAGCTTAGGGCCGGGGGCGGATGGCTACACCTTC.

V and J are TRBV24-1 and TRBJ2-7; 9 bases are a match to TRBD1. The junction had 6 bases not matched to a gene; V was cut back by 4 bases and J by 6 bases. Germline V gene lookup returns CDR1 KGHDR and CDR2 SFDVKD. The CDR3 has 14 amino acids. CDR3 DNA sequence: TGTGCCACCAGTGACCCGGGACAGGGAGGCGAGCAGTACTTC. Translating gives CATSDPGQGGEQYF.

The table lists this clonotype with a few counts. V is TRBV10-3 and J is TRBJ2-3, with 10 bases lining up with TRBD2. Germline loops: CDR1 ENHRY, CDR2 SYGVKD. CDR3 length: 15 amino acids. The trim removed 2 bases at V and 1 base at J, leaving 0 bases unmatched. This CDR3 is CAISELAGGTDTQYF. CDR3 sequence (DNA): TGTGCCATCAGTGAGCTAGCGGGGGGCACAGATACGCAGTATTTT.

This clonotype was observed a few times. This sequence joins TRBV12-3 or TRBV12-4 and TRBJ1-1, with 7 bases aligning to TRBD1. J was trimmed by 4 bases and V by 5 bases; bases with no gene match: 7. The CDR3 has 14 residues. CDR3 protein: CASSARQGSTEAFF. Here the CDR3 DNA reads TGTGCCAGCAGTGCCCGACAGGGAAGCACTGAAGCTTTCTTT.

The chain couples TRBV6-5 to TRBJ1-6; D is perhaps TRBD1 (6 bases). The CDR3 contains 16 residues. Germline V gene lookup returns CDR1 MNHEY and CDR2 SVGAGI. The ends were cut back, 0 bases at V and 5 bases at J, with 11 bases in the middle. The CDR3 here is CASSYSLGQNNSPLHF. In DNA, the CDR3 is TGTGCCAGCAGTTACTCACTGGGACAAAATAATTCACCCCTCCACTTT.

The rearrangement uses TRBV6-2 or TRBV6-3 and TRBJ2-7, with 13 positions matching TRBD2. CDR1 MNHEY and CDR2 SVGEGT come from the germline V gene. V lost 2 bases and J lost 2; bases outside the gene matches: 3. The CDR3 loop spans 16 amino acids. CDR3 protein: CASSYGTSGVAYEQYF. The CDR3 bases are TGTGCCAGCAGTTACGGGACTAGCGGGGTAGCCTACGAGCAGTACTTC.

This clonotype was found a few times. The genes are TRBV12-3 or TRBV12-4 and TRBJ1-6, with D unclear. The CDR3 loop spans 14 amino acids. With 3 bases removed from V and 7 bases from J, the gap between germline ends came to 10 bases. Here the CDR3 DNA reads TGTGCCAGCAGTTTGGGTCAGGAGAATTCACCCCTCCACTTT. Protein sequence: CASSLGQENSPLHF.

The table lists this clonotype with a few counts. The chain combines TRBV10-3 with TRBJ2-3; 11 bases fit TRBD1. Germline V gene sequence: CDR1 ENHRY, CDR2 SYGVKD. The V and J ends lost 4 bases and 6 bases, in that order; junction bases with no gene match: 9. The CDR3 loop spans 16 amino acids. The CDR3 DNA follows: TGTGCCATCAGTGCAAGCTCGGGACAGGGGGAGGATACGCAGTATTTT. It codes for CAISASSGQGEDTQYF.

This clonotype has more than one count but fewer than ten. The V and J genes are TRBV24-1 and TRBJ2-1, with TRBD2 matching 12 bases. Germline V gene data show CDR1 as KGHDR and CDR2 as SFDVKD. This CDR3 has 13 amino acids. V was pared by 3 bases and J by 15 bases, with 5 bases of the junction left unmatched. The CDR3 nucleotides are TGTGCCACCAGTGATCCAGGACTAGCGGGACGGTTCTTC. It codes for CATSDPGLAGRFF.